This T cell receptor (beta chain) was retrieved from a study of blood T cell repertoires in COVID-19 (dated by TCRdb to 2018 to 2021). With regard to the full study: Collaborator samples came from the United States, Italy and Spain and covered acute and convalescent phases of COVID-19. The sample metadata nearly always contained a de-identified subject ID, COVID-19 status, age in years and sex. Samples came from the ongoing ImmuneRACE study (first 160 participants) plus 1,254 subjects from 6 global collaborators. The repertoires were released in a freely available public database meant as a resource for research on the immune response to SARS-CoV-2. The dataset comprised deeply sampled blood TCRbeta repertoires from subjects exposed to, actively infected with, or recovered from COVID-19. The material from the prospective study consisted of cDNA or gDNA derived from T cells, B-cell-depleted T cells, or PBMCs. Where available, HLA class I and class II types were obtained from metadata supplied by the sample provider rather than from assay-based typing.

Turning to this clone: Its specific antigen is unknown. Within one base of it there is no much larger clone, and no base qualities were kept.

The investigation overall reported the following: The quantity of clinical and demographic metadata differed by source and by participant and was supplied without curation.

TCRbeta CDR3 regions were amplified from genomic DNA using the immunoSEQ Assay, a bias-controlled multiplex PCR. In the source study's methods: The number of nucleated cells in each sample was estimated from the amplification of reference gene primers within the assay. To quantify the absolute abundance of each unique TCRbeta CDR3 rearrangement, sequence reads were collapsed and filtered. For each sample, productive Simpson clonality was calculated as the square root of Simpson's diversity index across productive rearrangements. The table was pulled from immuneACCESS by TCRdb, which kept in-frame rearrangements only. Such tables lose some clones; where checked, under half of the loss comes from unresolved V genes, and the rest has no known cause. From that table come the V and J calls and clone size; the DNA was used to work out D and trimming. This sample holds some 60,000 clones; around nine tenths were observed only once. The ten largest clones take up approximately 6.2% of the sample.

The germline V gene sets CDR1 to MNHEY and CDR2 to SVGAGI. CDR3 length: 15 amino acids, cysteine to phenylalanine. Only the CDR3 DNA stays, 45 bases, in frame from base 1. Germline trimming amounts to 5 bases on V and 0 bases on J, with 3 as the count of junction bases outside the gene matches. The collaborating institutions used their own protocols to collect whole blood in K2EDTA tubes. Collaborator samples were shipped for TCRbeta analysis as frozen whole blood, isolated PBMCs, or DNA extracted from either sample type. Recombination connected TRBV6-5 to TRBJ2-2; 7 nucleotides in the junction match TRBD1. The sample was peripheral blood. This clonotype originated in a man in his forties with acute or convalescent COVID-19. The nucleotide sequence reads as follows: TGTGCCAGCAGTCCGCAGGGGGCGAACACCGGGGAGCTGTTTTTT. This sequence encodes CASSPQGANTGELFF.